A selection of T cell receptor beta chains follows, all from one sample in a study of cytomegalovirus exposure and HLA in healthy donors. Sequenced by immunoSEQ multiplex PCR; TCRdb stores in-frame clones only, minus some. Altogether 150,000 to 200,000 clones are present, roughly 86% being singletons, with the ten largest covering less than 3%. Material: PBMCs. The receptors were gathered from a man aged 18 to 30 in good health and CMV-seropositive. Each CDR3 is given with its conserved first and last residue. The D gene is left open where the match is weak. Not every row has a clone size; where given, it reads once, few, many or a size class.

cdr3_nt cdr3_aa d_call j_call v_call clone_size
TGTGCCAGCAGATTGACTAGCGGGCGGGATACGCAGTATTTT CASRLTSGRDTQYF TRBD2 TRBJ2-3 TRBV7-2 once
TGTGCCAGCAGCTCCGGACTCGACGGAATATACAATGAGCAGTTCTTC CASSSGLDGIYNEQFF NA TRBJ2-1 TRBV7-9 NA
TGCGCCAGCAGCCAAGCACTAGCGGGAGGATCCGGGGAGCTGTTTTTT CASSQALAGGSGELFF TRBD2 TRBJ2-2 TRBV4-3 few
TGTGCCAGCAGTGAATGGGGGGTTGGCTACACCTTC CASSEWGVGYTF NA TRBJ1-2 TRBV25-1 few
TGCGCCAGCAGCCAAGCCCTTAACCAAGAGACCCAGTACTTC CASSQALNQETQYF NA TRBJ2-5 TRBV4-1 NA
TGTGCCACCAGCAGGGGATTGACAGACTCAGGAGCTTTCTTT CATSRGLTDSGAFF NA TRBJ1-1 TRBV15 NA
TGTGCCAGCAGCGCCCGCAGGGATTTGAGCTATGGCTACACCTTC CASSARRDLSYGYTF NA TRBJ1-2 TRBV13 NA
TGTGCCAGCAGCGACAGACAGGGATCCTACGAGCAGTACTTC CASSDRQGSYEQYF TRBD1 TRBJ2-7 TRBV7-2 NA
TGTGCCTCCGAGGCCAGTACCGCGGGGGACAATGAGCAGTTCTTC CASEASTAGDNEQFF TRBD2 TRBJ2-1 TRBV15 NA
TGTGCCAGCAGCTCCAGACAAACCAGGGAGCTGTTTTTT CASSSRQTRELFF NA TRBJ2-2 TRBV9 NA
TGTGCCAGCAGCCGCCACAGACAGGGGGGCTCTTCACCCCTCCACTTT CASSRHRQGGSSPLHF TRBD1 TRBJ1-6 TRBV7-2 once
TGTGCCAGCAGCCCCAGGGTTAGGCAGCCCCAGCATTTT CASSPRVRQPQHF NA TRBJ1-5 TRBV7-2 few
TGTGCCAGCAGCCTCTCGGACAGGGAGGATACGCAGTATTTT CASSLSDREDTQYF TRBD1 TRBJ2-3 TRBV4-2 NA
TGCGCCAGCACTTCCGCTAGCCGGTCCTACGAGCAGTACTTC CASTSASRSYEQYF NA TRBJ2-7 TRBV4-3 NA
TGTGCCAGCAGTCTCGGGGACGAGCAGTACTTC CASSLGDEQYF NA TRBJ2-7 TRBV25-1 few
TGTGCCAGCAGCTGGTCGGCAGGCTATGGCTACACCTTC CASSWSAGYGYTF NA TRBJ1-2 TRBV7-3 NA
TGTGCTAGTGGTTTGGGAGGGATAGGACAGCCCCAGCATTTT CASGLGGIGQPQHF NA TRBJ1-5 TRBV12-5 few
TGTGCCAGCAGAGTGGCGGGAACAACTAATGAAAAACTGTTTTTT CASRVAGTTNEKLFF NA TRBJ1-4 TRBV6-6 NA
TGCGCCAGCAGCTTGGGGCAGAACGAGCAGTACTTC CASSLGQNEQYF NA TRBJ2-7 TRBV5-1 few
TGTGCCAGTAGCCGAAGGGGGACCGCCTACGAGCAGTACTTC CASSRRGTAYEQYF NA TRBJ2-7 TRBV19 NA
TGTGCCAGTAGGAACCTTTGGGCAGGGCGTCGGCAGCCCCAGCATTTT CASRNLWAGRRQPQHF NA TRBJ1-5 TRBV19 few
TGTGCCAGTAGTATATGGGCAGGCCTTATATACGAGCAGTACTTC CASSIWAGLIYEQYF NA TRBJ2-7 TRBV19 once
TGTGCCAGCAGCTTAGACGAATTCGGACCCCTCCACTTT CASSLDEFGPLHF NA TRBJ1-6 TRBV7-2 NA
TGTGCCAGTAGTCGGGGAGCGGGCCCCGCCTACGAGCAGTACTTC CASSRGAGPAYEQYF NA TRBJ2-7 TRBV19 NA
TGTGCCAGCAGCCGGAATTCCGCGGGGTACCAAGAGACCCAGTACTTC CASSRNSAGYQETQYF NA TRBJ2-5 TRBV4-2 NA
TGTGCCAGCAGTAGTCAGGGGAACCCCTACGAGCAGTACTTC CASSSQGNPYEQYF NA TRBJ2-7 TRBV2 NA
TGTGCCAGCAGCCAGCGACAGGGGATCAACTATGGCTACACCTTC CASSQRQGINYGYTF TRBD1 TRBJ1-2 TRBV7-2 NA
TGCGCCAGCAGCCGAAGCCCTGGACTAGTATCGGAGACCCAGTACTTC CASSRSPGLVSETQYF TRBD2 TRBJ2-5 TRBV4-1 NA
TGTGCCAGCAGCCCGGAAGTGGGGCGATACACCTTC CASSPEVGRYTF NA TRBJ1-2 TRBV5-4 NA
TGCAGCGTGAGGGCGGGAGATGATACGCAGTATTTT CSVRAGDDTQYF TRBD2 TRBJ2-3 TRBV29-1 NA
TGTGCCAGCAGCTTAGGGCTAGCGGCCTCCTACGAGCAGTACTTC CASSLGLAASYEQYF TRBD2 TRBJ2-7 TRBV7-2 NA
TGTGCCAGCAGCTTGGCCCTGGGGGGCTACGAGCAGTACTTC CASSLALGGYEQYF NA TRBJ2-7 TRBV5-4 NA
TGTGCCAGCAGCTCTACGGAACAGGTCTACGAGCAGTACTTC CASSSTEQVYEQYF NA TRBJ2-7 TRBV28 few
TGTGCCAGCAGCTTAATCAGAGGGGAGCTGTTTTTT CASSLIRGELFF NA TRBJ2-2 TRBV7-3 NA
TGCGCCAGCAGCCAAGCACTTCGAGTAGGGACAGGGCGCTACGAGCAGTACTTC CASSQALRVGTGRYEQYF TRBD1 TRBJ2-7 TRBV4-3 NA
TGTGCCACCCAAGCCGAGGGCCTTAATGAAAAACTGTTTTTT CATQAEGLNEKLFF NA TRBJ1-4 TRBV19 once
TGTGCCAGCAGGGGACAGTCATATAGCAATCAGCCCCAGCATTTT CASRGQSYSNQPQHF TRBD1 TRBJ1-5 TRBV2 NA
TGCGCCAGCAGCTCGGGACAGGGGTTCGAGCAGTACTTC CASSSGQGFEQYF TRBD1 TRBJ2-7 TRBV5-1 NA
TGTGCCAGCAGCGATCGGACTAGCGGGGAGCAGTTCTTC CASSDRTSGEQFF TRBD2 TRBJ2-1 TRBV9 once
TGTGCCAGTAGTATTGTACAATCGCGGACCGGGGAGCTGTTTTTT CASSIVQSRTGELFF NA TRBJ2-2 TRBV19 NA
TGTGCCAGCAGCCACCTTAGGCCCGGACAGGGGGTGGGGGAGCAGTACTTC CASSHLRPGQGVGEQYF TRBD1 TRBJ2-7 TRBV27 NA
TGTGCCAGCAGTTACAGGTCCGGGGAGGTCCACTTT CASSYRSGEVHF NA TRBJ1-6 TRBV6-5 NA
TGTGCCAGCAGCCGCGGGGGGGCCGACGAGCAGTACTTC CASSRGGADEQYF TRBD2 TRBJ2-7 TRBV7-3 NA